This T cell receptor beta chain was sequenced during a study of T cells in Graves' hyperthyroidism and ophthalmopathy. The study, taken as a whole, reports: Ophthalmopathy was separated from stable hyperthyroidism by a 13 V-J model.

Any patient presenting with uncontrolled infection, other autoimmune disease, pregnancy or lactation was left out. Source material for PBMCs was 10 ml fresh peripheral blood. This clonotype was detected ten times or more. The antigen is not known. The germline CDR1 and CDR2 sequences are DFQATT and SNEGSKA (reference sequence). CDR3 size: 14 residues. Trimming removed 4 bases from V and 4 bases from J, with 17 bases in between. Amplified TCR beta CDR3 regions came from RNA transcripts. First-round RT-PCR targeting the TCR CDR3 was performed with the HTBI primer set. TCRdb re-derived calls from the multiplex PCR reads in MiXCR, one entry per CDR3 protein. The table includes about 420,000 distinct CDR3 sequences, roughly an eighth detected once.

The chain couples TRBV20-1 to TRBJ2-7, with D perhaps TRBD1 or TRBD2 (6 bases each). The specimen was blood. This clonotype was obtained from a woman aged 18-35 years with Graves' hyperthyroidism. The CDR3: CSAIHLGGEYEQYF. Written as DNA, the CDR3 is TGCAGTGCTATCCACCTGGGGGGCGAGTACGAGCAGTACTTC.